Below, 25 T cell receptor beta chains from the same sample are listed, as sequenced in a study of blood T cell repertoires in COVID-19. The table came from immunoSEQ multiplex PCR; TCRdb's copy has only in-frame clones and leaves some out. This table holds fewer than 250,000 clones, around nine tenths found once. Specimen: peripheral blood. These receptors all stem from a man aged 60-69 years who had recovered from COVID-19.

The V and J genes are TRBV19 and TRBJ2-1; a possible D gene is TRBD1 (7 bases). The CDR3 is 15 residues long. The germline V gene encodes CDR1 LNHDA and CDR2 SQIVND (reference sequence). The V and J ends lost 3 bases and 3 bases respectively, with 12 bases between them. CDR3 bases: TGTGCCAGTAGTATTTTCAGGGGGGTCTACAATGAGCAGTTCTTC. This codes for CASSIFRGVYNEQFF.

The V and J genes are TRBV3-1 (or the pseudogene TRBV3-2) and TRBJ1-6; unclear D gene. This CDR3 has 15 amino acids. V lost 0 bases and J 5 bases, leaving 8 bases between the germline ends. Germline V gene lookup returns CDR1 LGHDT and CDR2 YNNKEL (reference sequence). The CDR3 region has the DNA TGTGCCAGCAGCCAAGAGTTAGCGGATAATTCACCCCTCCACTTT. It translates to CASSQELADNSPLHF.

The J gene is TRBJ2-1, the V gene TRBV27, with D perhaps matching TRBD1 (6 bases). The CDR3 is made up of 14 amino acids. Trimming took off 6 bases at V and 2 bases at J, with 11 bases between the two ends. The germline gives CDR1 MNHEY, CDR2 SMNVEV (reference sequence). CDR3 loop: CASRKTGAYNEQFF. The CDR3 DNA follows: TGTGCCAGCAGAAAGACAGGAGCCTACAATGAGCAGTTCTTC.

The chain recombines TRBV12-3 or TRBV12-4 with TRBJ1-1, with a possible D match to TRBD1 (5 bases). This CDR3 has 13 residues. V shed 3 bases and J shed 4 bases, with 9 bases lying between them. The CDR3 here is CASSFGAFTEAFF. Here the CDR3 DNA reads TGTGCCAGCAGTTTTGGGGCATTCACTGAAGCTTTCTTT.

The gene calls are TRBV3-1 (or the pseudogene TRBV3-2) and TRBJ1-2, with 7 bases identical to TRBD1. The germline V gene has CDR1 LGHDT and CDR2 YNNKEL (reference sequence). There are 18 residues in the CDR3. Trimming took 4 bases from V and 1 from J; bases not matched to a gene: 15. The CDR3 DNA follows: TGTGCCAGCAGCCGATCCGGGACAGAACTCTCCCGTAACTATGGCTACACCTTC. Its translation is CASSRSGTELSRNYGYTF.

The CDR3 protein is CASSQAGGRGANEQFF. The CDR3, as DNA: TGTGCCAGCAGCCAAGCCGGGGGGCGGGGCGCCAATGAGCAGTTCTTC. This chain connects TRBV3-1 (or the pseudogene TRBV3-2) to TRBJ2-1; weak D call: TRBD2 (7 bases). The germline V and J ends were trimmed by 1 base and 6 bases, with 16 bases remaining between them. The germline CDR1 and CDR2 sequences are LGHDT and YNNKEL (reference sequence). The CDR3 spans 16 residues.

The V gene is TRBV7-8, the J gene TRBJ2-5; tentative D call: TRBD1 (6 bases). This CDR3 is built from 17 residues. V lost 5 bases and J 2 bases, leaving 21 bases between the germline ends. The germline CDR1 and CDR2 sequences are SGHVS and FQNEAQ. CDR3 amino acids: CASSLVPRGGVQETQYF. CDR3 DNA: TGTGCCAGCAGCCTCGTTCCCCGAGGGGGAGTTCAAGAGACCCAGTACTTC.

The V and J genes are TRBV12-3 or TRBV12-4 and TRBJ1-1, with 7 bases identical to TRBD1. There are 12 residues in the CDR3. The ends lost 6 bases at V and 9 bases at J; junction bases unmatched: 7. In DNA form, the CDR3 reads TGTGCCAGCAGAGATCCGGGACAGAAAGCTTTCTTT. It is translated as CASRDPGQKAFF.

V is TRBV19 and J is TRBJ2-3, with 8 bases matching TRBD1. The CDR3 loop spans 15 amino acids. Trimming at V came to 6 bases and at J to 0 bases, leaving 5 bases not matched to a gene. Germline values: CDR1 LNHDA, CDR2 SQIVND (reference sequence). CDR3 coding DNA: TGTGCCAGTAGGAACAGGGGGATTAGCACAGATACGCAGTATTTT. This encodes CASRNRGISTDTQYF.

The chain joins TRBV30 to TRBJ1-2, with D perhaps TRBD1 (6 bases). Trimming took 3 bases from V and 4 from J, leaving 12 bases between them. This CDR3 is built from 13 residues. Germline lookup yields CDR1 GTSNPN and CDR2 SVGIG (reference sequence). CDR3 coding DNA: TGTGCCTGGAGACCAGACAGGTCCTATGGCTACACCTTC. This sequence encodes CAWRPDRSYGYTF. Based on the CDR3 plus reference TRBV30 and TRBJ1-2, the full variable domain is SQTIHQWPATLVQPVGSPLSLECTVEGTSNPNLYWYRQAAGRGLQLLFYSVGIGQISSEVPQNLSASRPQDRQFILSSKKLLLSDSGFYLCAWRPDRSYGYTFGSGTRLTVV.

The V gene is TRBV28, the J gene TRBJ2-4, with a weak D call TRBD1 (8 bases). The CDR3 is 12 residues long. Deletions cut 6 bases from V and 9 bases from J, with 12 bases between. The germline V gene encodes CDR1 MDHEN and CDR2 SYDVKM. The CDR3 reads CASRTGGGIQYF. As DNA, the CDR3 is TGTGCCAGCAGAACAGGGGGGGGCATTCAGTACTTC.

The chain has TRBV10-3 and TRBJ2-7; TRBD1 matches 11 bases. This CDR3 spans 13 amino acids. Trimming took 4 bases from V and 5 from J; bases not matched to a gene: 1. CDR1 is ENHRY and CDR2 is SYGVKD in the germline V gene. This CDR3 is CAISGTGGDEQYF. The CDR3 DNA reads TGTGCCATCAGTGGGACAGGGGGCGACGAGCAGTACTTC.

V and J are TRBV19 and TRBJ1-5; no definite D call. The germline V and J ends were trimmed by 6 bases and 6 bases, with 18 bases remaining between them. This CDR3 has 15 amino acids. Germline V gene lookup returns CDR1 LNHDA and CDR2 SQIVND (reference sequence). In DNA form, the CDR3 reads TGTGCCAGTAGCCCGACATCCTTAGCGATTCAGCCCCAGCATTTT. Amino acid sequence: CASSPTSLAIQPQHF.

CDR3 in DNA: TGTGCCAGCAGTTCCAGACTTGGACAGGGTCAACAGCCCCAGCATTTT. Translation: CASSSRLGQGQQPQHF. The chain carries TRBV6-5 and TRBJ1-5; TRBD1 matches 8 bases. Germline V lookup: CDR1 MNHEY, CDR2 SVGAGI. The length of the CDR3 is 16 residues. V lost 4 bases to trimming and J lost 7 bases; unmatched junction nucleotides: 12.

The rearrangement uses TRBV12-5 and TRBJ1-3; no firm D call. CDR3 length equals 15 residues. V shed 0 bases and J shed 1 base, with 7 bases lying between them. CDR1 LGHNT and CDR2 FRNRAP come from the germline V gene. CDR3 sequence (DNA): TGTGCTAGTGGTTTGGTACAGAAATCTGGAAACACCATATATTTT. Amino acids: CASGLVQKSGNTIYF.

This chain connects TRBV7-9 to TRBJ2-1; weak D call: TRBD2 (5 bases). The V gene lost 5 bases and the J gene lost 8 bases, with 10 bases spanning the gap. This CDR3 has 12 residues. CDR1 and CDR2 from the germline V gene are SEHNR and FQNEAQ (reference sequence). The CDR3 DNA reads TGTGCCAGCAGCCCCGCTAGCTATGAGCAGTTCTTC. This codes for CASSPASYEQFF.

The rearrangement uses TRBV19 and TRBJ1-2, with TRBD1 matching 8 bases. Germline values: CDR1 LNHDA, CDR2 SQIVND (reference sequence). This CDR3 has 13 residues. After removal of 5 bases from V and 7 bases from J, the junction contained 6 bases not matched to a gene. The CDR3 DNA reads TGTGCCAGTAGTGTGACAGGGGTCCTTGGCTACACCTTC. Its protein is CASSVTGVLGYTF.

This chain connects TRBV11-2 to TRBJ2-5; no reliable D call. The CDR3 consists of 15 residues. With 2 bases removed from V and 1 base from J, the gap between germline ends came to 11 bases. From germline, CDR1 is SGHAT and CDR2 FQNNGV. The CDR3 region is CASSLRTTSQETQYF. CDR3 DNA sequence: TGTGCCAGCAGCTTAAGAACGACAAGCCAAGAGACCCAGTACTTC.

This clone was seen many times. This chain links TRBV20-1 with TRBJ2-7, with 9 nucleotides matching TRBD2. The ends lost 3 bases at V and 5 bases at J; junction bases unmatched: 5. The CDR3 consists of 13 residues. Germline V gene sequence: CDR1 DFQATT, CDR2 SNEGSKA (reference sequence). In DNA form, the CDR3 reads TGCAGTGCTAGTAGCGGGAGAACCCACGAGCAGTACTTC. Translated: CSASSGRTHEQYF.

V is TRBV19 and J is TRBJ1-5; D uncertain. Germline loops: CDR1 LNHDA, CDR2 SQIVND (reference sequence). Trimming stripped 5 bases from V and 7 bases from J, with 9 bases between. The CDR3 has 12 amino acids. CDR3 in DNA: TGTGCCAGTAGTTGGATGGAGCAGCCCCAGCATTTT. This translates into CASSWMEQPQHF.

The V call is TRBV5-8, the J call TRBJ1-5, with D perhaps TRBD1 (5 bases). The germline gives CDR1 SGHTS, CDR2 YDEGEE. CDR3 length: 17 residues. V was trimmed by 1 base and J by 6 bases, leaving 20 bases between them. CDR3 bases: TGTGCCAGCAGCTTGTGGGTGGGGGGACGCGGCGTTCAGCCCCAGCATTTT. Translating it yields CASSLWVGGRGVQPQHF.

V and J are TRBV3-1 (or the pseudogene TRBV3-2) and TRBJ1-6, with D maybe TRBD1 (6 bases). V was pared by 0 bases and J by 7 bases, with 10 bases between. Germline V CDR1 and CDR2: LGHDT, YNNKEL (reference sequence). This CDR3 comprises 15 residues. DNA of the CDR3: TGTGCCAGCAGCCAAGAGGCAGGGGTCAATTCACCCCTCCACTTT. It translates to CASSQEAGVNSPLHF.

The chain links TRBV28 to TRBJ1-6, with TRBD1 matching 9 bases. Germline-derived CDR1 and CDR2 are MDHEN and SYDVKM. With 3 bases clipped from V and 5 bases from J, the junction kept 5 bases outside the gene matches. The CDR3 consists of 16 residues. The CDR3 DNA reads TGTGCCAGCAGTTTGATTAGGACAGGGGATAATTCACCCCTCCACTTT. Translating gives CASSLIRTGDNSPLHF. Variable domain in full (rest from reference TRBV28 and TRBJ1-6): DVKVTQSSRYLVKRTGEKVFLECVQDMDHENMFWYRQDPGLGLRLIYFSYDVKMKEKGDIPEGYSVSREKKERFSLILESASTNQTSMYLCASSLIRTGDNSPLHFGNGTRLTVT.

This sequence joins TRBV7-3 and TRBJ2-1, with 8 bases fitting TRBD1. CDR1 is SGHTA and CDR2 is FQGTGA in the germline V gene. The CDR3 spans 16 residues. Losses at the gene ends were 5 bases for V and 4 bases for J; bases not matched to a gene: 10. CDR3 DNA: TGTGCCAGCAGCCTCCGACAGGGGAAGGTGTACAATGAGCAGTTCTTC. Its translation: CASSLRQGKVYNEQFF.

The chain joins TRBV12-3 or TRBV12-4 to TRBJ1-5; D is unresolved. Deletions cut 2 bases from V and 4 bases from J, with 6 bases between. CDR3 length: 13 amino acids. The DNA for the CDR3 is TGTGCCAGCAGTTTAAGGGAGAATCAGCCCCAGCATTTT. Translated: CASSLRENQPQHF.